The sample holds many counts of the clone carrying this TCR beta chain. The data belong to a study of human T cells and chemical hapten exposure. Time point indicated: healthy volunteer bleed at 6 weeks. The study extracted total RNA from unfractionated whole blood. The V end was cut by 2 bases, the J end by 0 bases, with 14 bases between. The V gene's germline CDR1 is MGHDK and CDR2 SYGVNS. The CDR3 consists of 17 residues. In the library, unique molecular identifiers were attached to individual cDNA molecules. Per the original methods: Samples contained a median of approximately 100,000 TCRs, with a range of 23,224 to 690,600. From the RACE reads, TCRdb called clonotypes with MiXCR, one entry per CDR3 protein. The authors' filters were not applied to this entry. The repertoire holds under 50,000 distinct CDR3 sequences, with about 3.5% as singletons.

Input material: whole blood. This clonotype was sampled from a human donor in good health. Some clones in this sample may be carry-over from other donors' samples. This sequence joins TRBV25-1 and TRBJ2-4, with a tentative D call TRBD1 (6 bases). CDR3 residues: CASSEHGRGLAKNIQYF. The CDR3, as DNA: TGTGCCAGCAGTGAACATGGCAGGGGATTAGCCAAAAACATTCAGTACTTC.